This passage covers 5 T cell receptor beta chains from one sample sequenced in a study of blood T cell repertoires in COVID-19 (dated by TCRdb to about 2020). Receptors were amplified or captured by the immunoSEQ multiplex PCR assay. Here the immuneACCESS table is served through TCRdb, limited to in-frame sequences with V and J called. Missing clones are a known gap in these copies; in checked studies unresolved V genes cover under half, and the rest lacks a known reason. This sample is represented by 450,000 to 500,000 clones; around nine tenths of them were singletons. Around 8% of the sample is in the top ten clones. Sequencing was performed on PBMCs or T cells enriched from blood (not recorded which). The receptors stem from an older woman who had recovered from COVID-19.

The CDR3: CATGGGAIREQYF. CDR3 coding DNA: TGTGCCACCGGGGGGGGCGCAATCCGGGAGCAGTACTTC. The chain recombines TRBV19 with TRBJ2-7; 8 bases are shared with TRBD2. CDR1 and CDR2 (germline): LNHDA, SQIVND (reference sequence). The junction had 12 bases not matched to a gene; V was cut back by 10 bases and J by 7 bases. This CDR3 region has 13 residues.

The CDR3 sequence is CASSAPSGASPLHF. For the CDR3, the DNA is TGTGCCAGCAGCGCCCCGTCAGGGGCTTCACCCCTCCACTTT. The chain combines TRBV11-2 with TRBJ1-6, with D possibly being TRBD1 (6 bases). The CDR3 covers 14 residues. Germline CDR1 is SGHAT and CDR2 is FQNNGV. Trimming left V 5 bases short and J 9 bases short, with 14 bases between.

The V gene is TRBV5-5, the J gene TRBJ2-2; D perhaps matches TRBD1 (5 bases). Germline V gene lookup returns CDR1 SGHKS and CDR2 YYEKEE (reference sequence). Trimming took 0 bases from V and 0 from J, leaving 9 bases between them. The CDR3 is 16 amino acids. The DNA of the CDR3 is TGTGCCAGCAGCTTGGGGGCAGGGTCGAACACCGGGGAGCTGTTTTTT. Its protein is CASSLGAGSNTGELFF. The full variable domain, rest sourced from reference TRBV5-5 and TRBJ2-2, is DAGVTQSPTHLIKTRGQQVTLRCSPISGHKSVSWYQQVLGQGPQFIFQYYEKEERGRGNFPDRFSARQFPNYSSELNVNALLLGDSALYLCASSLGAGSNTGELFFGEGSRLTVL.

This chain links TRBV7-4 with TRBJ1-5; 8 bases line up with TRBD1. Trimming removed 5 bases from V and 3 bases from J; junction bases left unmatched: 12. The CDR3 has 17 amino acids. Germline V gene sequence: CDR1 SGHVT, CDR2 SQSDAQ. In DNA form, the CDR3 reads TGTGCCAGCAGCCCCTTTATTGGGACAGGCTACAATCAGCCCCAGCATTTT. Translation: CASSPFIGTGYNQPQHF.

This rearrangement joins TRBV10-1 to TRBJ1-5; D gene uncertain. V was trimmed by 5 bases and J by 3 bases, leaving 5 bases between them. Per the germline V gene, CDR1 is WNHNN and CDR2 is SYGVQD (reference sequence). This CDR3 comprises 12 residues. The CDR3 is CASSSNNQPQHF. Written as DNA, the CDR3 is TGCGCCAGCAGTTCCAACAATCAGCCCCAGCATTTT.